This T cell receptor (beta chain) was documented in a study of cytomegalovirus exposure and HLA in healthy donors. The CDR3 extends over 16 amino acids. Germline values: CDR1 PRHDT, CDR2 FYEKMQ (reference sequence). Trimming cost V 5 bases and J 5 bases; bases outside gene matches: 13. 13 Jbeta primers and 60 Vbeta primers were used for the PCR. Here immunoSEQ multiplex PCR was the method, and the copy in TCRdb shows in-frame clones only, minus some. Of about 190,000 clones in the sample, more than 75% were seen once. What was sequenced was PBMCs. The clonotype comes from a woman aged 18 to 35 in good health and CMV-seronegative. The chain joins TRBV13 to TRBJ2-5, with 8 bases aligning to TRBD2. The chain's CDR3 is CASSISGVPRGETQYF. CDR3 DNA sequence: TGTGCCAGCAGCATTAGCGGGGTGCCACGAGGGGAGACCCAGTACTTC.